This entry is about one T cell receptor (beta chain). In Seattle, patients joined the study during active infection and were tracked longitudinally. This sample is part of a study of blood T cell repertoires in COVID-19. Study at large: T cells, B-cell-depleted T cells, or PBMCs supplied cDNA or gDNA.

Authors' methods: Reference gene primer amplification gave nucleated cell count estimates. Assay used: immunoSEQ multiplex PCR; TCRdb lists only in-frame clones, some missing. That table gives V, J and clone size, and the DNA gave D and trimming. This sample yields approximately 190,000 clones, of which around 76% are seen a single time; 7.8% belongs to the top ten. Germline V gene lookup returns CDR1 MNHEY and CDR2 SVGAGI. Trimming removed 0 bases at V and 4 bases at J, with 12 bases between. The CDR3 totals 16 residues. The sequenced sample was peripheral blood. This TCR derives from a woman aged 55-75 years with COVID-19, enrolled during active disease. This chain links TRBV6-5 with TRBJ1-4, with a weak D call TRBD1 (5 bases). DNA of the CDR3: TGTGCCAGCAGTTACTCGGGCAGGGCCGTTAATGAAAAACTGTTTTTT. Amino acid sequence: CASSYSGRAVNEKLFF.